The T cell receptor beta chain described here comes from a study of blood T cells in healthy people across ages. Primers used in a second PCR of about 6 to 11 cycles were a sample-barcoded 5' primer and a J-beta primer mix. Each TCR beta cDNA got a 12-nucleotide random molecular identifier. A single record per CDR3 protein comes from TCRdb applying MiXCR to the 5' RACE reads. The profile covers over 1,500,000 distinct CDR3 sequences, with about 49% appearing a single time and less than 2.5% taken by the ten largest. The CDR3 has 13 amino acids. The germline CDR1 and CDR2 sequences are KGHDR and SFDVKD. The V segment lost 7 bases and the J segment 3 bases; nucleotides outside the gene matches: 3.

The chain carries TRBV24-1 and TRBJ2-5; 8 bases fit TRBD1. The TCR originated in a woman aged 40 to 55 in good health. Material: blood. Here the CDR3 reads CATRPTGEETQYF. Here the CDR3 DNA reads TGTGCCACCAGACCGACAGGGGAAGAGACCCAGTACTTC.